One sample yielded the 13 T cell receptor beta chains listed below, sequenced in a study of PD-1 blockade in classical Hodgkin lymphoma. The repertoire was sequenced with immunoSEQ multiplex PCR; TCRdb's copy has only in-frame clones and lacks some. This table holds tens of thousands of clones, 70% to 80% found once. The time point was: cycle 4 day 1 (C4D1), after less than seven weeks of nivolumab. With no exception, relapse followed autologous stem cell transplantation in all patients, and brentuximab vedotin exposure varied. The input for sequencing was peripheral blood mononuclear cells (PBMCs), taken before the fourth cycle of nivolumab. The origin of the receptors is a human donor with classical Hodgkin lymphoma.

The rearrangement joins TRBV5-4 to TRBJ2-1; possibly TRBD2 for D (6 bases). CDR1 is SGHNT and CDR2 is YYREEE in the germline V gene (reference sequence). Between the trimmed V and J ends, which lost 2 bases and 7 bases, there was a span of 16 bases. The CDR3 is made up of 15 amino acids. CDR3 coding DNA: TGTGCCAGCAGCTTACCAACGGGGGTAGGAAATGAGCAGTTCTTC. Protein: CASSLPTGVGNEQFF.

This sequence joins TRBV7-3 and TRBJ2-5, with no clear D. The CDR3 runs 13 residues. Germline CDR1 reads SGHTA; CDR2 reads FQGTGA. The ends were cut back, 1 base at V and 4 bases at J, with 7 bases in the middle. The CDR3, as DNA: TGTGCCAGCAGCTTAAATGCGGTAGAGACCCAGTACTTC. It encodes CASSLNAVETQYF.

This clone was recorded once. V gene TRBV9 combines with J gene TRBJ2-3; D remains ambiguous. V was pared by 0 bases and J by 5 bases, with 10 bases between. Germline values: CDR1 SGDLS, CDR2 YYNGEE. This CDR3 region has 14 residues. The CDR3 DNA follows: TGTGCCAGCAGCGTAGCTGGGTTAAGAGATACGCAGTATTTT. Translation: CASSVAGLRDTQYF.

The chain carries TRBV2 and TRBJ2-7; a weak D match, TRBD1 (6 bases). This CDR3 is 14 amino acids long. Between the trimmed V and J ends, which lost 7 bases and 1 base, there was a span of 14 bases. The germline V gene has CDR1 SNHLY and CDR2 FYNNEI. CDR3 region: CASIVPGVSYEQYF. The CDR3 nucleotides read TGTGCCAGCATAGTCCCAGGGGTGTCCTACGAGCAGTACTTC.

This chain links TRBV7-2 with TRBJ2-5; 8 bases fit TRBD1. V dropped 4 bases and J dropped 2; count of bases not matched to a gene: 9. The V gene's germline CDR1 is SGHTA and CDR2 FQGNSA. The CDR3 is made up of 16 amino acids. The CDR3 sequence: CASSSSGQGRQETQYF. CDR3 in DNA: TGTGCCAGCAGCTCCTCAGGACAGGGTAGACAAGAGACCCAGTACTTC.

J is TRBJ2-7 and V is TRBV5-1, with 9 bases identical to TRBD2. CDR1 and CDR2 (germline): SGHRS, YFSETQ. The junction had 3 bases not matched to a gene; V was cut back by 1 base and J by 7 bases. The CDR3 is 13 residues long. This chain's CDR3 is CASSLPGLAEQYF. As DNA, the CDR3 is TGCGCCAGCAGCTTGCCGGGACTAGCTGAGCAGTACTTC.

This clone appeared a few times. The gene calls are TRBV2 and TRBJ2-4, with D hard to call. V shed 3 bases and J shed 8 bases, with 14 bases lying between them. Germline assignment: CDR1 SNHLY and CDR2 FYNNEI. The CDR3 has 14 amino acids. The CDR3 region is CASSEAGSLDIQYF. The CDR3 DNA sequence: TGTGCCAGCAGTGAGGCCGGGTCTTTGGACATTCAGTACTTC.

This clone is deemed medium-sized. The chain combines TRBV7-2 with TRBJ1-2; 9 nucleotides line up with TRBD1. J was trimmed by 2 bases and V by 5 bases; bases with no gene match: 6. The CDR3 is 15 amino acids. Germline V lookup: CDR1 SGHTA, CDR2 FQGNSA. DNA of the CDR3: TGTGCCAGCAGCCCCTGGGGACAGGGCAACTATGGCTACACCTTC. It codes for CASSPWGQGNYGYTF.

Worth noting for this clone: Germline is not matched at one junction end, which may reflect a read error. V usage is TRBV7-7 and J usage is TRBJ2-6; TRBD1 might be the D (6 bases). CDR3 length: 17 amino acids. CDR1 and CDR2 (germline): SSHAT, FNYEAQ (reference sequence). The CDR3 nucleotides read TGTGCTAGCAGCTCCCGGGACATCACCTTTGGGGCCAACGTCCTGACTTTC. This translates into CASSSRDITFGANVLTF.

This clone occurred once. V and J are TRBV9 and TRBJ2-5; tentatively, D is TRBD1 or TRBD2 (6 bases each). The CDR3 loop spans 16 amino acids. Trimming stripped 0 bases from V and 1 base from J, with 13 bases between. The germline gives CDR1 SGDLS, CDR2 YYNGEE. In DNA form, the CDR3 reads TGTGCCAGCAGCGTAGATGTCGGGGGCCCCCAAGAGACCCAGTACTTC. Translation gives CASSVDVGGPQETQYF.

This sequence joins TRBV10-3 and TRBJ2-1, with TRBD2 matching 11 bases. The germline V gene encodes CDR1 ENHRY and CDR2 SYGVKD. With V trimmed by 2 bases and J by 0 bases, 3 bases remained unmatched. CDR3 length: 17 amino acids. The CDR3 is CAISEGTSGFSYNEQFF. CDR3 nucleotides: TGTGCCATCAGTGAGGGGACTAGCGGTTTCTCCTACAATGAGCAGTTCTTC.

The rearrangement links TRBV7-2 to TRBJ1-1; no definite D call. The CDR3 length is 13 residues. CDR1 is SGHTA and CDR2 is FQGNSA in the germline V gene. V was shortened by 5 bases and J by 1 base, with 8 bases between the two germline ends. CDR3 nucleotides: TGTGCCAGCAGCATAAGCTCGAACACTGAAGCTTTCTTT. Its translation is CASSISSNTEAFF.

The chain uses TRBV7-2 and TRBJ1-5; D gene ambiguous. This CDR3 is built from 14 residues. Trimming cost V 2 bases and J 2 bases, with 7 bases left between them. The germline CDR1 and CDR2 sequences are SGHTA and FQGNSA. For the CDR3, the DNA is TGTGCCAGCAGCTTAATGGCCGGCAATCAGCCCCAGCATTTT. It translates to CASSLMAGNQPQHF.